This is a list of T cell receptor beta chains from one sample in a study of tumor and adjacent non-tumor tissue in lung cancer. TCRdb called the multiplex PCR reads again in MiXCR, with one record for every CDR3 protein. The sample has about 50,000 distinct CDR3 sequences, 74% seen once; the top ten hold 20% to 30%. Sequenced material: distant non-tumor lung tissue. Source of these receptors: a woman aged 60 to 75 with non-small cell lung cancer. Each CDR3 is given with its conserved first and last residue. The D gene is left open where the match is weak. Size tells how often a clone was seen (once, few, many) or the class of an expanded clone, and some rows leave it out.

size | J | D | V | DNA | CDR3
. | TRBJ1-1 | TRBD1 | TRBV6-2/TRBV6-3 | TGTGTCAGCAGTTACGGGACAGGGGGCACTGAAGCTTTCTTC | CVSSYGTGGTEAFF
. | TRBJ2-3 | . | TRBV7-9 | TGTGCCAGCAGCTTAGCTAGCGGCACAGATACGCAGTATTTT | CASSLASGTDTQYF
many | TRBJ1-5 | . | TRBV15 | TGTGCCACCAGCAGAGATTCTCAGGGTCGCCATCAGCCCCAGCATTTT | CATSRDSQGRHQPQHF
. | TRBJ1-6 | . | TRBV6-5 | TGTGCCATCAGTTACCAGGAATTGTATTCACCCCCCCACTTT | CAISYQELYSPPHF
many | TRBJ1-5 | TRBD1 | TRBV4-3 | TGCGCCAGCAGCCACCAGACAGGGACCAATCAGCCCCAGCATTTT | CASSHQTGTNQPQHF
. | TRBJ1-2 | . | TRBV6-2/TRBV6-3 | TGTCCCATCCTTCGGGACGGATCCTATGGCTACACCTTC | CPILRDGSYGYTF
few | TRBJ2-3 | TRBD2 | TRBV20-1 | TGCAGTGCTAGAGATCCGACCGGGACTAGCGGGATCACAGATACGCAGTATTTT | CSARDPTGTSGITDTQYF
. | TRBJ2-7 | TRBD1 | TRBV12-3/TRBV12-4 | TGTGCCAGCTCGTGGAACAGGGGACGCTACGAGCAGTGCTTC | CASSWNRGRYEQCF
. | TRBJ2-7 | . | TRBV11-2 | TGTGACAGCAGCTTAGACGGCAGTCCCTACGAGCAGTATTTC | CDSSLDGSPYEQYF
. | TRBJ2-1 | TRBD2 | TRBV11-3 | TGTGATAGCAGCTTAGAGTTGACTAGCGGGAGCCACAATGAGCACTTCTTC | CDSSLELTSGSHNEHFF
. | TRBJ1-2 | . | TRBV20-1 | TGCAGTGTCGGGGGCGGTGGGGAGGGCTACACCTTC | CSVGGGGEGYTF
. | TRBJ1-4 | . | TRBV11-3 | TGTGCCAGCAACTTTGAGAGCCGAGATGTAACTAATGAAAAACTGTTTTTT | CASNFESRDVTNEKLFF
. | TRBJ1-6 | . | TRBV7-2 | TGTGCCAGCAGCTTAGCGGGGAGGGGGGAACCACCCCTCCACTTT | CASSLAGRGEPPLHF
. | TRBJ1-1 | . | TRBV11-2 | TGTGCCAGCAGCTTAGCCATCATCACTGAAGCTTTCTTT | CASSLAIITEAFF
. | TRBJ2-3 | . | TRBV1 | TGCACCAGCAGCCAAGCTAGGGCAGTGGCAGATACGCAGTATTTT | CTSSQARAVADTQYF
. | TRBJ2-1 | . | TRBV11-3 | TGTGCCAGCAGCACCGGGACTTGCGGGATTGTTAAGCAGTTCTTC | CASSTGTCGIVKQFF
few | TRBJ2-7 | . | TRBV6-6 | TGTGCCAGCAGTTACCAGGACTCCTACGAACAGTACTTC | CASSYQDSYEQYF